The clone carrying this T cell receptor (beta chain) was seen just once. Methods used by the authors: Estimation of nucleated cell counts relied on the amplification of reference gene primers. Generated by immunoSEQ multiplex PCR, the TCRdb table keeps only in-frame clones and is missing some. The DNA gave D and trimming, while V, J and clone size come from that table. The table shows fewer than 85,000 clones, with around 88% occurring only once. The sample belongs to a study of blood T cell repertoires in COVID-19. On the study more broadly: Sites in the United States, Italy and Spain provided acute and convalescent COVID-19 samples. The analysed material was cDNA or gDNA that came from T cells, B-cell-depleted T cells, or PBMCs.

The V and J ends lost 7 bases and 8 bases respectively, with 17 bases between them. The CDR3 contains 13 residues. Germline V gene lookup returns CDR1 MNHEY and CDR2 SVGEGT. The TCR sequence derives from a man in his fifties or sixties with acute or convalescent COVID-19. The chain is built from TRBV6-2 or TRBV6-3 and TRBJ1-2; D gene ambiguous. Sample: peripheral blood. In DNA, the CDR3 is TGTGCCAGCACCCCCTTGGTTCGAGGAGGCTACACCTTC. Translating it yields CASTPLVRGGYTF.